This T cell receptor (beta chain) stems from a study of OX40 agonist ivuxolimab in advanced cancers. Turning to the study itself: Dose-escalation patients suffered from hepatocellular carcinoma, melanoma, renal cell or head and neck cancer.

Remarks on this clone: Its antigen is not identified.

This CDR3 has 15 residues. With 4 bases removed from V and 8 bases from J, the gap between germline ends came to 19 bases. In germline, CDR1 is SGHNT, CDR2 YENEEA. Overall study findings and caveats: Dose levels from 0.1 to 3.0 mg/kg saw CD4+ and CD8+ blood T cells expand clonally by week 6.

Clones were read by immunoSEQ multiplex PCR, and TCRdb kept only the in-frame ones, dropping some. The table shows some 17,000 clones, with 90% to 95% occurring only once. The chain couples TRBV11-3 to TRBJ2-3; D ambiguous. This clonotype was obtained from an adult with an advanced solid tumor such as melanoma, head and neck, liver or kidney cancer. Material: CD4+ or CD8+ T cells sorted from blood, obtained in a trial of the OX40 agonist ivuxolimab. CDR3 sequence (DNA): TGTGCCAGCAGCTACCCATCAACGGGCGCAGGTACGCAGTATTTT. Protein: CASSYPSTGAGTQYF.